This T cell receptor (beta chain) is drawn from a study of blood T cell repertoires in COVID-19. In the study overall: COVID-19 samples collected from the United States, Italy and Spain covered acute and convalescent phases.

Original handling: Amplification from reference gene primers served as the basis for estimated nucleated cell counts. Profiled with immunoSEQ multiplex PCR; TCRdb holds only in-frame clones, not every one. V and J calls and clone size come straight from that table; D and trimming were deduced from the DNA. The sample lists 70,000 or so clones; about 93% were seen once. Input material: peripheral blood. The TCR was taken from a human donor in a cohort sampled during active COVID-19.

This CDR3 is CASSPSGNYGYTF. The DNA for the CDR3 is TGTGCCAGCAGTCCCTCGGGTAACTATGGCTACACCTTC. The chain carries TRBV6-5 and TRBJ1-2; D call uncertain. The CDR3 totals 13 residues. Per the germline V gene, CDR1 is MNHEY and CDR2 is SVGAGI. Trimming stripped 5 bases from V and 1 base from J, with 8 bases between.